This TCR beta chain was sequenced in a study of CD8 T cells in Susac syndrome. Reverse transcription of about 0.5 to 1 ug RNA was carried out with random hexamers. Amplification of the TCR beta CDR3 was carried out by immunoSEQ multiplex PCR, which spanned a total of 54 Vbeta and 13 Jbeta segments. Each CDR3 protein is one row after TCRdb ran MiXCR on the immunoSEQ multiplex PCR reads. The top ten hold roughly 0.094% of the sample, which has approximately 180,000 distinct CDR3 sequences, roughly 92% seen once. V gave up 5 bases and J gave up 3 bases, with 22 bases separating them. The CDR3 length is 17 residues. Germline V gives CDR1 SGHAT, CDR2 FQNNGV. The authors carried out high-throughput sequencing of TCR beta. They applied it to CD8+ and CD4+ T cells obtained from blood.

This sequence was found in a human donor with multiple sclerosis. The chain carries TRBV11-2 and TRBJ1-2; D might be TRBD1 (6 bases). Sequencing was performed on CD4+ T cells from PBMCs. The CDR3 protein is CASSSLSRDTYYYGYTF. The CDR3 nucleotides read TGTGCCAGCAGCAGTCTTTCTCGGGACACTTATTACTATGGCTACACCTTC.